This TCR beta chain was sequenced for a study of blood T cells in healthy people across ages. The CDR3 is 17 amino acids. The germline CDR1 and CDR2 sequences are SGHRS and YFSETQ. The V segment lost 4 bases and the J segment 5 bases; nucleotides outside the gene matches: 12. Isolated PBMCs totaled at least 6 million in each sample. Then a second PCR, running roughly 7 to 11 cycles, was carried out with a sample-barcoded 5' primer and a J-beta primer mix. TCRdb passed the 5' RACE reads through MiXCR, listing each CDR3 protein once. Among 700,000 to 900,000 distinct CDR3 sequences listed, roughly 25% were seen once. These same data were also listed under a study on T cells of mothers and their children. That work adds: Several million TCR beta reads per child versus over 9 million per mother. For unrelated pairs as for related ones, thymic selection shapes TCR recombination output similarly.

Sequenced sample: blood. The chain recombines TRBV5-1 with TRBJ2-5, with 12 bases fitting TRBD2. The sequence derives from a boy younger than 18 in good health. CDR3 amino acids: CASSTGLAGTKGETQYF. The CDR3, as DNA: TGCGCCAGCAGCACGGGACTAGCGGGCACGAAAGGGGAGACCCAGTACTTC. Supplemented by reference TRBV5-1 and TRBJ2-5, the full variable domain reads KAGVTQTPRYLIKTRGQQVTLSCSPISGHRSVSWYQQTPGQGLQFLFEYFSETQRNKGNFPGRFSGRQFSNSRSEMNVSTLELGDSALYLCASSTGLAGTKGETQYFGPGTRLLVL.